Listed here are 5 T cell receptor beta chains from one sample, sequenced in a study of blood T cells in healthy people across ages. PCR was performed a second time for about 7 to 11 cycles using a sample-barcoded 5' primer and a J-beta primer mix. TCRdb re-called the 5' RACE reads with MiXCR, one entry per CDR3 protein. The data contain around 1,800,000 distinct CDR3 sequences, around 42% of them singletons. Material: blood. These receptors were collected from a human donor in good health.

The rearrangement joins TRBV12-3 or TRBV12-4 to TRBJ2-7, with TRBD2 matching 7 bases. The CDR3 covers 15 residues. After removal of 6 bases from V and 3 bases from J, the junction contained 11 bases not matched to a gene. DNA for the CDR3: TGTGCCAGCAGCCCAATCACCGGGACTAACTACGAGCAGTACTTC. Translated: CASSPITGTNYEQYF.

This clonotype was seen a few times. This chain's CDR3 is CASSFGPVKGYEQYF. As DNA, the CDR3 is TGCGCCAGCAGCTTCGGGCCCGTGAAGGGCTACGAGCAGTACTTC. The J gene is TRBJ2-7, the V gene TRBV5-1; D remains ambiguous. Germline assignment: CDR1 SGHRS and CDR2 YFSETQ. The germline V and J ends were trimmed by 2 bases and 3 bases, with 15 bases remaining between them. The CDR3 totals 15 residues.

The CDR3 protein is CASSEPGTGSYEQYF. Written as DNA, the CDR3 is TGTGCCAGCAGTGAACCAGGGACAGGCTCCTACGAGCAGTACTTC. J is TRBJ2-7 and V is TRBV25-1; 8 nucleotides agree with TRBD1. CDR3 length equals 15 residues. J was trimmed by 0 bases and V by 2 bases; bases with no gene match: 3. Germline assignment: CDR1 MGHDK and CDR2 SYGVNS.

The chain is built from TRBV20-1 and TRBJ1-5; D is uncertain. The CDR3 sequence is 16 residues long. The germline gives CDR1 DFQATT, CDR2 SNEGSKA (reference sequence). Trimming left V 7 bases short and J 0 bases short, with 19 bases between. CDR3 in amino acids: CSVSELGDVSNQPQHF. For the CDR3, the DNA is TGCAGTGTTTCTGAGCTGGGAGATGTTAGCAATCAGCCCCAGCATTTT.

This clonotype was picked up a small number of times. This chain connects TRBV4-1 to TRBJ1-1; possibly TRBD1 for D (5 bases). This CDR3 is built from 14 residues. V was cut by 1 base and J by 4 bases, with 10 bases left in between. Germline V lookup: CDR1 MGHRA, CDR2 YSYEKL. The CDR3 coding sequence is TGCGCCAGCAGCCAAGCAGTCACAGGCACTGAAGCTTTCTTT. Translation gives CASSQAVTGTEAFF.